The 22 T cell receptor beta chains below come from one sample, sequenced in a study of cytomegalovirus exposure and HLA in healthy donors. Method: immunoSEQ multiplex PCR; TCRdb's copy keeps in-frame clones and lacks some. The repertoire holds over 80,000 clones, with 75% to 90% as singletons. The sequenced sample consisted of PBMCs. The receptors originated from a man younger than 35 in good health and CMV-seropositive.

V gene TRBV6-1 combines with J gene TRBJ1-2, with a tentative D call TRBD1 (5 bases). The CDR3 runs to 13 residues. The V end was cut by 6 bases, the J end by 4 bases, with 12 bases between. Per the germline V gene, CDR1 is MNHNS and CDR2 is SASEGT. CDR3 loop: CASRTGGIYGYTF. In DNA form, the CDR3 reads TGTGCCAGCAGGACCGGGGGGATCTATGGCTACACCTTC.

This chain connects TRBV19 to TRBJ2-1, with D possibly being TRBD2 (6 bases). CDR3 length equals 15 residues. V was shortened by 6 bases and J by 2 bases, with 14 bases between the two germline ends. Per germline, CDR1 LNHDA and CDR2 SQIVND (reference sequence). The CDR3 reads CASRRDGSTYNEQFF. The CDR3 nucleotides are TGTGCCAGTAGACGGGACGGGAGTACCTACAATGAGCAGTTCTTC.

This chain uses TRBV29-1 with TRBJ1-1, with unresolved D. Germline lookup yields CDR1 SQVTM and CDR2 ANQGSEA. Deletions cut 7 bases from V and 0 bases from J, with 12 bases between. This CDR3 spans 13 amino acids. This CDR3 is CSAESQLNTEAFF. The CDR3 nucleotides read TGCAGCGCCGAAAGCCAACTGAACACTGAAGCTTTCTTT.

This clone was seen once. V usage is TRBV28 and J usage is TRBJ2-7, with D tentatively TRBD1 (6 bases). V lost 7 bases and J lost 2, with 18 bases in between. CDR1 and CDR2 from the germline V gene are MDHEN and SYDVKM. The CDR3 covers 15 residues. CDR3 DNA: TGTGCCAGCAACGACCAGGGGATGGGGACCTACGAGCAGTACTTC. This gives the protein CASNDQGMGTYEQYF.

The chain joins TRBV28 to TRBJ2-5, with 7 positions matching TRBD1. Germline values: CDR1 MDHEN, CDR2 SYDVKM. The CDR3 sequence is 14 residues long. The V segment lost 6 bases and the J segment 4 bases; nucleotides outside the gene matches: 8. CDR3 nucleotides: TGTGCCAGCAGCTTCGGACAGGAGACAGAGACCCAGTACTTC. It yields the protein CASSFGQETETQYF.

The chain carries TRBV28 and TRBJ2-7, with D perhaps matching TRBD1 (6 bases). Germline loops: CDR1 MDHEN, CDR2 SYDVKM. V was pared by 5 bases and J by 4 bases, with 15 bases between. The CDR3 length is 14 residues. The CDR3 sequence is CASSITGFSYEQYF. In nucleotides, the CDR3 is TGTGCCAGCAGTATCACAGGGTTCTCGTACGAGCAGTACTTC.

This chain connects TRBV9 to TRBJ2-5; 7 positions agree with TRBD1. CDR3 length: 14 residues. V shed 3 bases, J shed 4 bases, and the junction held 6 bases outside the gene matches. CDR1 and CDR2 from the germline V gene are SGDLS and YYNGEE. The CDR3 loop reads CASSAGTVGETQYF. The CDR3 nucleotides are TGTGCCAGCAGCGCCGGGACAGTAGGAGAGACCCAGTACTTC.

The rearrangement uses TRBV28 and TRBJ2-7, with TRBD1 matching 7 bases. CDR1 MDHEN and CDR2 SYDVKM come from the germline V gene. Germline trimming cut 3 bases from V and 3 bases from J; bases unmatched to any gene: 8. CDR3 length: 15 amino acids. Here the CDR3 reads CASSFVTGFIYEQYF. As DNA, the CDR3 is TGTGCCAGCAGTTTCGTGACAGGGTTCATCTACGAGCAGTACTTC. Drawing the rest from reference TRBV28 and TRBJ2-7, the complete variable domain is DVKVTQSSRYLVKRTGEKVFLECVQDMDHENMFWYRQDPGLGLRLIYFSYDVKMKEKGDIPEGYSVSREKKERFSLILESASTNQTSMYLCASSFVTGFIYEQYFGPGTRLTVT.

This clone was observed a single time. The chain carries TRBV27 and TRBJ1-5; 9 nucleotides line up with TRBD1. CDR1 and CDR2 from the germline V gene are MNHEY and SMNVEV (reference sequence). This CDR3 is 16 amino acids long. V gave up 4 bases and J gave up 6 bases; unmatched junction bases: 10. This CDR3 is CASSSSTGGSGQPQHF. CDR3 coding DNA: TGTGCCAGCAGTTCCTCGACAGGGGGTTCGGGTCAGCCCCAGCATTTT.

The chain combines TRBV5-5 with TRBJ2-7; no reliable D call. The CDR3 runs 14 residues. Germline loops: CDR1 SGHKS, CDR2 YYEKEE (reference sequence). V lost 0 bases, J lost 2 bases, and 9 bases lay in between. The CDR3 nucleotides read TGTGCCAGCAGCTTGGGGGCCCCCCCCTACGAGCAGTACGTC. The encoded protein is CASSLGAPPYEQYV.

V is TRBV12-2 and J is TRBJ2-7; the table assigns TRBD2, which was not confirmed against the DNA. TRBV12-2 is deemed a pseudogene. CDR3 length: 16 residues. This CDR3 is CASRPEGSPSSYEQYV. CDR3 DNA sequence: TGTGCAAGTCGCCCCGAGGGTTCTCCTAGCTCCTACGAGCAGTACGTC.

The count of this clone is one. J is TRBJ2-4 and V is TRBV6-5, with D perhaps being TRBD1 or TRBD2 (6 bases each). Germline V CDR1 and CDR2: MNHEY, SVGAGI. This CDR3 is built from 16 residues. The germline V and J ends were trimmed by 6 bases and 3 bases, with 18 bases remaining between them. CDR3 DNA: TGTGCCAGCAGCTACAGGGAGGTGGGAGGCAAAAACATTCAGTACTTC. This codes for CASSYREVGGKNIQYF.

The V and J genes are TRBV11-2 and TRBJ2-7; 8 bases line up with TRBD2. Trimming removed 2 bases from V and 2 bases from J; junction bases left unmatched: 2. Germline V CDR1 and CDR2: SGHAT, FQNNGV. CDR3 length: 14 amino acids. The CDR3 nucleotides read TGTGCCAGCAGCTTAACTAGCGGAACCTACGAGCAGTACTTC. Its protein is CASSLTSGTYEQYF.

The rearrangement links TRBV14 to TRBJ2-2; D unclear. CDR3 size: 13 residues. V gave up 8 bases and J gave up 4 bases, with 11 bases separating them. Germline CDR1 and CDR2: SGHDN and FVKESK. The CDR3 sequence: CASPQRGTGELFF. The CDR3 DNA sequence: TGTGCCAGCCCACAACGAGGCACCGGGGAGCTGTTTTTT.

V and J are TRBV5-4 and TRBJ2-3, with 10 nucleotides matching TRBD1. J was trimmed by 6 bases and V by 0 bases; bases with no gene match: 10. CDR1 and CDR2 from the germline V gene are SGHNT and YYREEE (reference sequence). This CDR3 region has 17 residues. CDR3 in amino acids: CASSLAGQGVPTDTQYF. In nucleotides, the CDR3 is TGTGCCAGCAGCTTGGCCGGACAGGGGGTCCCCACGGATACGCAGTATTTT.

The rearrangement uses TRBV6-5 and TRBJ1-1; D is ambiguous. Germline values: CDR1 MNHEY, CDR2 SVGAGI. V gave up 6 bases and J gave up 4 bases, with 12 bases separating them. This CDR3 is 13 amino acids long. DNA for the CDR3: TGTGCCAGCAGACTAGGACGGTCCACTGAAGCTTTCTTT. It yields the protein CASRLGRSTEAFF.

This chain uses TRBV18 with TRBJ2-5, with D possibly TRBD1 on 5 matching bases. The CDR3 loop spans 14 amino acids. Germline V gene data show CDR1 as KGHSH and CDR2 as LQKENI. V was trimmed by 2 bases and J by 2 bases, leaving 9 bases between them. As DNA, the CDR3 is TGTGCCAGCTCACCAGGGGCAGTGCAAGAGACCCAGTACTTC. This gives the protein CASSPGAVQETQYF. Variable domain in full (rest from reference TRBV18 and TRBJ2-5): NAGVMQNPRHLVRRRGQEARLRCSPMKGHSHVYWYRQLPEEGLKFMVYLQKENIIDESGMPKERFSAEFPKEGPSILRIQQVVRGDSAAYFCASSPGAVQETQYFGPGTRLLVL.

V is TRBV10-3 and J is TRBJ2-7; 8 nucleotides line up with TRBD1. Germline-derived CDR1 and CDR2 are ENHRY and SYGVKD. The CDR3 length is 12 residues. Trimming removed 11 bases from V and 6 bases from J; junction bases left unmatched: 9. The DNA for the CDR3 is TGTGCCGTTTACGCAGGGGGCGGCGAGCAGTACTTC. Translating gives CAVYAGGGEQYF.

V and J are TRBV29-1 and TRBJ2-5; 8 nucleotides line up with TRBD1. V was pared by 4 bases and J by 2 bases, with 3 bases of the junction left unmatched. The CDR3 is 13 amino acids. Germline values: CDR1 SQVTM, CDR2 ANQGSEA. CDR3 residues: CSVGGTGQETQYF. CDR3 bases: TGCAGCGTTGGTGGGACAGGACAAGAGACCCAGTACTTC.

The chain links TRBV19 to TRBJ1-5; the match to TRBD1 covers 8 bases. Germline V gene sequence: CDR1 LNHDA, CDR2 SQIVND (reference sequence). CDR3 size: 14 residues. V was pared by 11 bases and J by 1 base, with 7 bases of the junction left unmatched. The chain's CDR3 is CASYRGGSNQPQHF. The CDR3 DNA sequence: TGTGCCTCTTACAGGGGGGGGAGCAATCAGCCCCAGCATTTT.

The chain links TRBV15 to TRBJ1-4; weak D call: TRBD1 (6 bases). There are 15 residues in the CDR3. Trimming took off 5 bases at V and 8 bases at J, with 18 bases between the two ends. CDR1 LNHNV and CDR2 YYDKDF come from the germline V gene (reference sequence). For the CDR3, the DNA is TGTGCCACCAGCTCCTCCCAATACAGGGTGGAAAAACTGTTTTTT. This translates into CATSSSQYRVEKLFF.

V gene TRBV27 combines with J gene TRBJ1-5; TRBD1 might be the D (5 bases). V was clipped by 4 bases and J by 8 bases, with 18 bases between them. CDR1 and CDR2 (germline): MNHEY, SMNVEV (reference sequence). CDR3 size: 15 residues. CDR3 sequence: CASSSRRSPGEPQHF. The CDR3 DNA is TGTGCCAGCAGTTCGCGACGTTCGCCGGGGGAGCCCCAGCATTTT.